The sequence of this TCR beta chain was determined in a study of T-cell reconstitution after alpha-beta-depleted transplantation in children. Notes on the study in general: When one year had passed after transplant, most T-cell counts and diversity came from newly produced T cells. At around two months after transplant, the alpha-beta T cells were reportedly derived from several hundred expanded clones that came from non-depleted graft cells. High day-60 TCRbeta diversity in some patients came from surviving recipient T cells and thymic progenitors.

Germline values: CDR1 SGDLS, CDR2 YYNGEE. The V and J ends lost 5 bases and 2 bases, in that order; junction bases with no gene match: 2. The CDR3 loop spans 13 amino acids. To note about this clonotype: Its antigen remains unidentified.

During its preparation, the TCRbeta library received unique molecular identifiers. TCRdb re-called the PCR reads through MiXCR, storing one row per CDR3 protein. The repertoire holds 700,000 to 950,000 distinct CDR3 sequences, with approximately 15% as singletons. The TCR sequence derives from a male patient aged 10-17 years who had a stem cell transplant for acute lymphoblastic leukemia, so the T cells may come from the graft donor. This chain joins TRBV9 and TRBJ2-3; 7 nucleotides align to TRBD2. The specimen comprised PBMCs, mostly from graft donor cells, sampled 360 days after TCRalphabeta/CD19-depleted stem cell transplant. CDR3 in amino acids: CASRRGITDTQYF. DNA for the CDR3: TGTGCCAGCAGGCGGGGGATCACAGATACGCAGTATTTT.